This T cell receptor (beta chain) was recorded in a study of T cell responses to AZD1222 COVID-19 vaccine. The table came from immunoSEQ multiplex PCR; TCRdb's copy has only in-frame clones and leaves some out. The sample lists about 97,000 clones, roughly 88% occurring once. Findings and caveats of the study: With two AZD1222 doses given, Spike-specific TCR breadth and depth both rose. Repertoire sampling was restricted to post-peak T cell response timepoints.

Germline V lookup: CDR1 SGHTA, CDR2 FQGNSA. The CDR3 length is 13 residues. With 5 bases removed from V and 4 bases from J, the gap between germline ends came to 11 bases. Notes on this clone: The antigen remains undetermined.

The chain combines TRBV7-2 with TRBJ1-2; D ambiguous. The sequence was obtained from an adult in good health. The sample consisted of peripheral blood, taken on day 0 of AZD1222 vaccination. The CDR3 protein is CASSQDGLYGYTF. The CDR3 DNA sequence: TGTGCCAGCAGCCAAGACGGCCTCTATGGCTACACCTTC.